Here is one T cell receptor beta chain with its context. These data are taken from a study of blood T cell repertoires in COVID-19. Turning to the study itself: Italy, Spain and the United States were the sources of the convalescent and acute COVID-19 samples. The cDNA or gDNA used as material had been derived from T cells, B-cell-depleted T cells, or PBMCs.

In the original workflow: For nucleated cells, counts were estimated from reference gene primer amplification. The protocol was immunoSEQ multiplex PCR, while the TCRdb copy is restricted to in-frame clones and leaves out a portion. V and J calls and clone size are given by that table; D and trimming were obtained from the DNA. Seen here are approximately 110,000 clones, about 80% observed once, and the top ten hold approximately 19%. Trimming took 2 bases from V and 3 from J, leaving 11 bases between them. The CDR3 totals 14 residues. The germline CDR1 and CDR2 sequences are SQVTM and ANQGSEA. This rearrangement joins TRBV29-1 to TRBJ2-1, with D hard to call. Source material: peripheral blood. The receptor comes from a woman in her seventies with acute or convalescent COVID-19. The chain's CDR3 is CSVETPGRYNEQFF. The DNA of the CDR3 is TGCAGCGTTGAAACACCTGGGCGCTACAATGAGCAGTTCTTC.